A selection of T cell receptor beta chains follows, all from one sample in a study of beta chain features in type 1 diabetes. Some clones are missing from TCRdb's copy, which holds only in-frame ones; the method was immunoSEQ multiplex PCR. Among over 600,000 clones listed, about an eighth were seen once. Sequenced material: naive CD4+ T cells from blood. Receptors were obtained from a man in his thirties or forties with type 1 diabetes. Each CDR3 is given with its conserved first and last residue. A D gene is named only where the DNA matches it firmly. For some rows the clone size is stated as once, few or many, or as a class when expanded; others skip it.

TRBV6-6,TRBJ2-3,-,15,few,CASSPGPSPTDTQYF,TGTGCCAGCAGTCCGGGGCCTAGCCCCACAGATACGCAGTATTTT
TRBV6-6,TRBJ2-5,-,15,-,CASRPRAGARETQYF,TGTGCCAGCAGGCCGCGGGCAGGGGCTAGGGAGACCCAGTACTTC
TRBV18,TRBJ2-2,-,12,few,CASSPSTGELFF,TGTGCCAGCTCACCGAGCACCGGGGAGCTGTTTTTT
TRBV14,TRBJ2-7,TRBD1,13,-,CASSHKQGYEQYF,TGTGCCAGCAGCCACAAACAGGGGTACGAGCAGTACTTC
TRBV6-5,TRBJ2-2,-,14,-,CASSYLKNTGELFF,TGTGCCAGCAGTTACCTAAAGAACACCGGGGAGCTGTTTTTT
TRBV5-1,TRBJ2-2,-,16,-,CASSSVTGMNTGELFF,TGCGCCAGCAGCTCCGTAACAGGGATGAACACCGGGGAGCTGTTTTTT
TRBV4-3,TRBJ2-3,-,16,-,CASSQDVMYGTDTQYF,TGCGCCAGCAGCCAAGATGTAATGTATGGAACAGATACGCAGTATTTT
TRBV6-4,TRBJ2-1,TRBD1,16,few,CASSDSMRTGYNEQFF,TGTGCCAGCAGTGACTCGATGCGGACAGGCTACAATGAGCAGTTCTTC
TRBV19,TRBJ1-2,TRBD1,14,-,CASRRTGGNYGYTF,TGTGCCAGTAGGAGGACAGGGGGCAACTATGGCTACACCTTC
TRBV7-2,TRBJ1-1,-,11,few,CASKDSDEAFF,TGTGCCAGCAAGGACAGCGACGAAGCTTTCTTT
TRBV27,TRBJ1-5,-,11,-,CASGYNQPQHF,TGTGCCAGCGGGTACAATCAGCCCCAGCATTTT